The 19 T cell receptor beta chains presented below share a single source sample, sequenced in a study of OX40 agonist ivuxolimab in advanced cancers. Repertoires were generated with immunoSEQ multiplex PCR, while TCRdb's copy carries only in-frame clones and drops some. The sample records about 79,000 clones, 70% to 90% being singletons. Specimen: CD4+ or CD8+ T cells sorted from blood, collected in a trial of the OX40 agonist ivuxolimab. These receptors were taken from an adult with an advanced solid tumor such as melanoma, head and neck, liver or kidney cancer.

About this clone: Its ends do not fully match the called genes, so a read error is possible. The chain links TRBV4-1 to TRBJ2-1; maybe TRBD2 (5 bases). The germline gives CDR1 MGHRA, CDR2 YSYEKL. This CDR3 spans 13 amino acids. CDR3 coding DNA: TGCGCCAGCAGACAAGACGGGGTGAATGAGCAGTTCTTC. Encoded protein: CASRQDGVNEQFF.

V usage is TRBV5-1 and J usage is TRBJ2-3, with D unclear. Germline CDR1 SGHRS, CDR2 YFSETQ. The CDR3 consists of 13 residues. V was cut by 1 base and J by 6 bases, with 9 bases left in between. CDR3 residues: CASSLSRVDTQYF. The DNA for the CDR3 is TGCGCCAGCAGCTTGAGTCGGGTGGATACGCAGTATTTT.

J is TRBJ2-5 and V is TRBV28; D might be TRBD1 (5 bases). The DNA end lines up better with TRBJ2-7; the J call may be wrong. The CDR3 sequence is 15 residues long. Germline V gives CDR1 MDHEN, CDR2 SYDVKM. Here the CDR3 DNA reads TGTGCCAGCAGTTTCCCCTTCGACAGCTCCTACGAGCAGTACTTC. This sequence encodes CASSFPFDSSYEQYF.

V is TRBV5-1 and J is TRBJ2-2; 10 bases line up with TRBD1. J lost 5 bases, V lost 4 bases, and 5 bases had no gene match. The CDR3 is 15 amino acids. The germline V gene encodes CDR1 SGHRS and CDR2 YFSETQ. The CDR3 nucleotides read TGCGCCAGCAGCACCGGGACAGGGGTAACCGGGGAGCTGTTTTTT. Encoded protein: CASSTGTGVTGELFF.

CDR3 residues: CASSAYDSYEQYF. The CDR3 DNA follows: TGTGCCAGCAGTGCCTATGATTCGTACGAGCAGTACTTC. The V call is TRBV6-1, the J call TRBJ2-7, with D uncertain. CDR1 is MNHNS, CDR2 SASEGT, per germline. V was pared by 4 bases and J by 4 bases, with 11 bases between. The CDR3 is made up of 13 amino acids.

The rearrangement joins TRBV14 to TRBJ2-7; the D is unclear. This CDR3 region has 16 residues. The germline V gene has CDR1 SGHDN and CDR2 FVKESK. Trimming took 4 bases from V and 2 from J, leaving 18 bases between them. The DNA for the CDR3 is TGTGCCAGCAGCCTCTCTCTAGGCAGGCGACCCTACGAGCAGTACTTC. It encodes CASSLSLGRRPYEQYF.

The chain is built from TRBV5-4 and TRBJ2-5, with 9 bases fitting TRBD2. The V gene end was trimmed by 6 bases and the J gene end by 5 bases; junction bases not matched to a gene: 5. The CDR3 consists of 13 residues. Per the germline V gene, CDR1 is SGHNT and CDR2 is YYREEE (reference sequence). The CDR3 reads CASNSAGGETQYF. The DNA for the CDR3 is TGTGCCAGCAACTCGGCGGGGGGGGAGACCCAGTACTTC.

The gene calls are TRBV5-6 and TRBJ2-1; no firm D call. The CDR3 totals 13 residues. CDR1 is SGHDT, CDR2 YYEEEE, per germline. The V end lost 4 bases, the J end lost 0 bases, and 5 bases lay between the germline ends. The CDR3 DNA follows: TGTGCCAGCAGCATATCCTCCTACAATGAGCAGTTCTTC. Protein sequence: CASSISSYNEQFF.

DNA for the CDR3: TGTGCCAGCAGCCCGGTGGGTGTCAATGAGCAGTTCTTC. This sequence encodes CASSPVGVNEQFF. The V call is TRBV7-9, the J call TRBJ2-1; no definite D call. From germline, CDR1 is SEHNR and CDR2 FQNEAQ (reference sequence). V lost 5 bases to trimming and J lost 6 bases, with 11 bases between them. This CDR3 has 13 amino acids.

The V gene is TRBV6-6, the J gene TRBJ1-2; 8 bases agree with TRBD1. Germline CDR1 and CDR2: MNHNY and SVGAGI (reference sequence). V shed 5 bases and J 5 bases; nucleotides not matched to a gene: 7. The CDR3 runs to 14 residues. This CDR3 reads CASSKTTGEYGYTF. The CDR3 DNA is TGTGCCAGCAGTAAAACGACAGGGGAATATGGCTACACCTTC.

V is TRBV28 and J is TRBJ1-5, with a possible D match to TRBD1 (5 bases). The germline V and J ends were trimmed by 1 base and 7 bases, with 14 bases remaining between them. Germline CDR1 is MDHEN and CDR2 is SYDVKM. The CDR3 totals 15 residues. CDR3 DNA sequence: TGTGCCAGCAGTTTATTTCCCCTGGGGGTCCAGCCCCAGCATTTT. This translates into CASSLFPLGVQPQHF.

V and J are TRBV7-9 and TRBJ1-1, with D unresolved. The germline V gene encodes CDR1 SEHNR and CDR2 FQNEAQ (reference sequence). Trimming removed 3 bases at V and 1 base at J, with 9 bases between. The CDR3 sequence is 14 residues long. CDR3 coding DNA: TGTGCCAGCAGCTTGAACGTTGGGAACACTGAAGCTTTCTTT. Its translation is CASSLNVGNTEAFF.

There are a few counts of this clone. This chain joins TRBV6-1 and TRBJ2-1, with 10 nucleotides matching TRBD2. V trimming: 3 bases; J trimming: 2 bases; junction bases outside the gene matches: 7. CDR3 length: 17 amino acids. CDR1 is MNHNS and CDR2 is SASEGT in the germline V gene. This CDR3 is CASSDGGLAGAYNEQFF. CDR3 nucleotides: TGTGCCAGCAGTGATGGCGGGCTAGCGGGAGCCTACAATGAGCAGTTCTTC.

The chain couples TRBV13 to TRBJ2-7; unclear D gene. The CDR3 spans 14 residues. Germline CDR1 is PRHDT and CDR2 is FYEKMQ (reference sequence). V shed 5 bases and J shed 2 bases, with 13 bases lying between them. The chain's CDR3 is CASSPRVAPYEQYF. CDR3 bases: TGTGCCAGCAGCCCCCGGGTCGCTCCCTACGAGCAGTACTTC.

The chain is built from TRBV19 and TRBJ2-4; D possibly corresponds to TRBD1 (6 bases). The V gene lost 5 bases and the J gene lost 12 bases, with 17 bases spanning the gap. Germline V CDR1 and CDR2: LNHDA, SQIVND (reference sequence). The CDR3 extends over 13 amino acids. As DNA, the CDR3 is TGTGCCAGTAGTGTGCAGGGGTTTGATACTCAGTACTTC. It specifies CASSVQGFDTQYF.

The chain joins TRBV19 to TRBJ2-7; D not resolved. Between the trimmed V and J ends, which lost 4 bases and 3 bases, there was a span of 10 bases. Germline V gene sequence: CDR1 LNHDA, CDR2 SQIVND (reference sequence). The CDR3 runs 13 residues. The CDR3 bases are TGTGCCAGTAGTAATACGCTAGGCTACGAGCAGTACTTC. It codes for CASSNTLGYEQYF.

The V gene is TRBV19, the J gene TRBJ2-1; 9 bases align to TRBD1. The V and J ends lost 6 bases and 6 bases, in that order; junction bases with no gene match: 9. Germline CDR1 reads LNHDA; CDR2 reads SQIVND (reference sequence). The CDR3 sequence is 15 residues long. CDR3 DNA sequence: TGTGCCAGTAGCGTTTCGACAGGGGGATTCAATGAGCAGTTCTTC. It translates to CASSVSTGGFNEQFF.

J is TRBJ2-1 and V is TRBV18; D gene uncertain. CDR1 KGHSH and CDR2 LQKENI come from the germline V gene. The CDR3 has 16 residues. Trimming stripped 3 bases from V and 5 bases from J, with 17 bases between. The CDR3 nucleotides read TGTGCCAGCTCACCTGTCGCGGTCGACCGACACAATGAGCAGTTCTTC. It codes for CASSPVAVDRHNEQFF. Full variable domain (remainder filled in from reference TRBV18 and TRBJ2-1): NAGVMQNPRHLVRRRGQEARLRCSPMKGHSHVYWYRQLPEEGLKFMVYLQKENIIDESGMPKERFSAEFPKEGPSILRIQQVVRGDSAAYFCASSPVAVDRHNEQFFGPGTRLTVL.

The rearrangement uses TRBV2 and TRBJ2-5, with D possibly TRBD2 on 6 matching bases. The J call may be faulty, since TRBJ2-7 better matches the DNA end. The CDR3 is 15 amino acids. CDR1 is SNHLY, CDR2 FYNNEI, per germline. CDR3 amino acids: CASSERRGSSYEQYF. In DNA form, the CDR3 reads TGTGCCAGCAGTGAGCGACGGGGGAGCTCCTACGAGCAGTACTTC.